The sequence of this T cell receptor beta chain was determined in a study of memory CD4+ T cells and cytomegalovirus serostatus. The overall study: Donors were healthy Belgian adults, 9 or 10 CMV seropositive and 24 seronegative.

Findings and limits, study-wide: 67 of 164 known CMV-associated TCRbeta sequences appeared in CD4+ memory. Suggested: most of the CMV-linked TCR signature lies in CD4+ memory cells.

This CDR3 has 16 residues. Germline lookup yields CDR1 MNHEY and CDR2 SMNVEV (reference sequence). V lost 7 bases and J lost 1; bases outside the gene matches: 6. Clones were sequenced by immunoSEQ multiplex PCR, and TCRdb holds only the in-frame ones, with some missing. The sample lists tens of thousands of clones, approximately 82% occurring once. The sort gate was single viable CD3+CD4+CD8-CD45RO+ cells for memory CD4+ T cells. Comments on this clone: Its antigen is not known.

This TCR derives from an adult in good health and CMV-seronegative. Sequencing was done on a sample of memory CD4+ T cells from blood. V and J are TRBV27 and TRBJ2-5; 13 bases match TRBD2. CDR3 amino acids: CASKRLAGGIQETQYF. As DNA, the CDR3 is TGTGCCAGCAAAAGACTAGCGGGGGGCATCCAAGAGACCCAGTACTTC.